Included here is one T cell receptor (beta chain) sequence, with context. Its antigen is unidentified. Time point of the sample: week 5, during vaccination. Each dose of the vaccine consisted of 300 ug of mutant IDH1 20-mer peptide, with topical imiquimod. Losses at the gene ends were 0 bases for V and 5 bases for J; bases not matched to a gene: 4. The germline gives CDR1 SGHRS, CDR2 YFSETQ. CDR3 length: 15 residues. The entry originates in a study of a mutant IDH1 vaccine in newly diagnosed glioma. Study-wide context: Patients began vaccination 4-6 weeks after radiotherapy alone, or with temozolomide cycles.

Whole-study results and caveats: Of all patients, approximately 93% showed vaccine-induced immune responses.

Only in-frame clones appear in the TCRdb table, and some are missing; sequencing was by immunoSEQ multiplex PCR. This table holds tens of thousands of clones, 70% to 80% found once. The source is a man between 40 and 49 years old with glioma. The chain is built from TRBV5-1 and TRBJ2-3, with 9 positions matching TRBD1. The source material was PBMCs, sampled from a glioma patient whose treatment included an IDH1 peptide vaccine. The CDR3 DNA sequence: TGCGCCAGCAGCTTGGGACAGGGGGGAAAAGATACGCAGTATTTT. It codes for CASSLGQGGKDTQYF.